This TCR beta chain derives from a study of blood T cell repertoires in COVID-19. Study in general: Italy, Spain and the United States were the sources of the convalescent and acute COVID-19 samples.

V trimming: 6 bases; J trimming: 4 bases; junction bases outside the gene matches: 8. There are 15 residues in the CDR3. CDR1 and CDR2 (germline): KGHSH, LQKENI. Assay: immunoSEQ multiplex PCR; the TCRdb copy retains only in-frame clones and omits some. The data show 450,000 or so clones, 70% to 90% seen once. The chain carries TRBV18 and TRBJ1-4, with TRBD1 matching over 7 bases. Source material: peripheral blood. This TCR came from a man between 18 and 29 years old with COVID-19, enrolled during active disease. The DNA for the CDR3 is TGTGCCAGCTCGCTCGGGACAGAGAATAATGAAAAACTGTTTTTT. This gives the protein CASSLGTENNEKLFF.